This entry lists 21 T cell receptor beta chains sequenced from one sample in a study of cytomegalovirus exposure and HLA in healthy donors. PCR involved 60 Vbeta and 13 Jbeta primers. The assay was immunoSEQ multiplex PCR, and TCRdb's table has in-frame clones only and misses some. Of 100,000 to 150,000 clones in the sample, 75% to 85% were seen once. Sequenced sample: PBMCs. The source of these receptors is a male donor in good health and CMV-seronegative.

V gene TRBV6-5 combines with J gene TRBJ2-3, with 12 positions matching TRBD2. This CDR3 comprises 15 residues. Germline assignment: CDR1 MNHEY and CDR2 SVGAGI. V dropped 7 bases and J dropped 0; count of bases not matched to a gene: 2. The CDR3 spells CASKLAGGSTDTQYF. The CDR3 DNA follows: TGTGCCAGCAAACTAGCGGGAGGTAGCACAGATACGCAGTATTTT.

CDR3 coding DNA: TGTGCCAGCACCGAGTTCTCTGGAAACACCATATATTTT. Residues: CASTEFSGNTIYF. The V call is TRBV6-5, the J call TRBJ1-3; D unresolved. The V gene's germline CDR1 is MNHEY and CDR2 SVGAGI. The CDR3 loop spans 13 amino acids. With 7 bases removed from V and 0 bases from J, the gap between germline ends came to 7 bases.

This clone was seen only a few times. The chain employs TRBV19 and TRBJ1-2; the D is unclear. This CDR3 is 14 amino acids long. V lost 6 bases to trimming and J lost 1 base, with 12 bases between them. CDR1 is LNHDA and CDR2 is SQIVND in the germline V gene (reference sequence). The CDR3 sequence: CASSETVFNYGYTF. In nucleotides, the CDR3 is TGTGCCAGTAGCGAAACAGTATTTAACTATGGCTACACCTTC.

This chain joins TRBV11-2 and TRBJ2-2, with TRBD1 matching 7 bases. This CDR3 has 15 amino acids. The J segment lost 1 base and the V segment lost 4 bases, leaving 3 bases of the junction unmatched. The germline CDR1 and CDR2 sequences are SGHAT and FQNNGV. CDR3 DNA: TGTGCCAGCAGCTCGTGGACAGGGAACACCGGGGAGCTGTTTTTT. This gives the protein CASSSWTGNTGELFF.

The CDR3 DNA is TGTGCCTCCCTATCCGGGACAGTTAACACCGGGGAGCTGTTTTTT. It is translated as CASLSGTVNTGELFF. This rearrangement joins TRBV30 to TRBJ2-2; TRBD1 agrees at 7 bases. V was pared by 7 bases and J by 2 bases, with 10 bases of the junction left unmatched. The CDR3 spans 15 residues. The germline V gene has CDR1 GTSNPN and CDR2 SVGIG (reference sequence).

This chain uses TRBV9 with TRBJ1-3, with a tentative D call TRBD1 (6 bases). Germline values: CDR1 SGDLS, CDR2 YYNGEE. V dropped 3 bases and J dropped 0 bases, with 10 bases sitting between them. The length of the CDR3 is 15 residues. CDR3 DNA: TGTGCCAGCAGCGGCCCAGGGGTCTCTGGAAACACCATATATTTT. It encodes CASSGPGVSGNTIYF.

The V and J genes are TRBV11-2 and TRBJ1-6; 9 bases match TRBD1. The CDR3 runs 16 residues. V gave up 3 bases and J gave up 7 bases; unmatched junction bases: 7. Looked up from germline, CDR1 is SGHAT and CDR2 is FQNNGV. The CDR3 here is CASSFFFTGGNSPLHF. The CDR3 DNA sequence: TGTGCCAGCAGCTTTTTTTTCACAGGGGGCAATTCACCCCTCCACTTT.

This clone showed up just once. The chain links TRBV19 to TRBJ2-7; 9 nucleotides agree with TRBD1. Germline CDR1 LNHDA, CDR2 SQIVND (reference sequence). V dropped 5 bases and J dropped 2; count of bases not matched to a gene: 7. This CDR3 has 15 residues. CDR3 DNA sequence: TGTGCCAGTAGTTACACAGGGGGCTTCGCCTACGAGCAGTACTTC. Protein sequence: CASSYTGGFAYEQYF.

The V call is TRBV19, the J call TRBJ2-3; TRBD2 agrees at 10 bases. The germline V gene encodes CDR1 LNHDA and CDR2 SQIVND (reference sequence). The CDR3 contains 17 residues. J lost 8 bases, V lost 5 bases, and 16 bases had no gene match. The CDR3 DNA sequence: TGTGCCAGTAGTGCATACTTAATTGGGACTAGCGTTCCTACGCAGTATTTT. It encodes CASSAYLIGTSVPTQYF. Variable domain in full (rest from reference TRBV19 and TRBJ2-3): DGGITQSPKYLFRKEGQNVTLSCEQNLNHDAMYWYRQDPGQGLRLIYYSQIVNDFQKGDIAEGYSVSREKKESFPLTVTSAQKNPTAFYLCASSAYLIGTSVPTQYFGPGTRLTVL.

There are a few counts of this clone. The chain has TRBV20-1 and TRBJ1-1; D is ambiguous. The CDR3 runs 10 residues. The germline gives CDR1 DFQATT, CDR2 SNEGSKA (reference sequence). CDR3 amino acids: CSPPGGKAFF. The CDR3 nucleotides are TGCAGCCCTCCCGGAGGGAAAGCTTTCTTT.

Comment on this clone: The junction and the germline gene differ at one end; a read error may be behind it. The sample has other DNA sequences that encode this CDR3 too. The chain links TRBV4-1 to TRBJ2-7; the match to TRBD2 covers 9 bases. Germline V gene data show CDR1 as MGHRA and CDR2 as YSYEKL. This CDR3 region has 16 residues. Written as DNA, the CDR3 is TGCGCCAGTAGCCTTACGACTAGCGGACTGGGGGGGGAGCAGTACTTC. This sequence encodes CASSLTTSGLGGEQYF.

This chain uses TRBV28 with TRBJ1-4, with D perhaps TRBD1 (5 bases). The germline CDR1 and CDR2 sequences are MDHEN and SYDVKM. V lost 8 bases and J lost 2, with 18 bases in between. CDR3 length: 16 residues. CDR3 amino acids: CASLGGSHPTNEKLFF. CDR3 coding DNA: TGTGCCAGCTTGGGGGGGTCCCATCCTACTAATGAAAAACTGTTTTTT.

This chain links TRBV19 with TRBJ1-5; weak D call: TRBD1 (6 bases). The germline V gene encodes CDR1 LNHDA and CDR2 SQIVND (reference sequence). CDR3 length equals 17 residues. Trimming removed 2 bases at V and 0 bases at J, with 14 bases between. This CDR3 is CASSIWFQQGSNQPQHF. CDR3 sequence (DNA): TGTGCCAGTAGTATATGGTTCCAACAGGGTAGCAATCAGCCCCAGCATTTT.

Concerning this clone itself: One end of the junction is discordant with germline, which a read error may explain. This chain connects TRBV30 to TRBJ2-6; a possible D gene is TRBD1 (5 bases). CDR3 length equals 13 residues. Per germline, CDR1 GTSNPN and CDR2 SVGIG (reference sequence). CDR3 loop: CAWRDSGANGLTF. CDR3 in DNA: TGTGCCTGGAGAGACTCTGGGGCCAACGGCCTGACTTTC.

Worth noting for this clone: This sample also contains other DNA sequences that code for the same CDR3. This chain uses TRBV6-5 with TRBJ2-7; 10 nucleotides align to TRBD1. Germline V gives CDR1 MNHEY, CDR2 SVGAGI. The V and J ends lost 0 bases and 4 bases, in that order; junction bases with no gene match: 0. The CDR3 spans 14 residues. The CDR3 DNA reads TGTGCCAGCAGTTACTCGGACAGGGGGTACGAGCAGTACTTC. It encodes CASSYSDRGYEQYF.

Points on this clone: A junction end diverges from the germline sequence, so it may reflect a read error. The CDR3 protein is CSSSFPTGGAEEKLFF. CDR3 nucleotides: TGTTCCAGCAGCTTCCCTACAGGGGGCGCGGAGGAAAAACTGTTTTTT. The chain employs TRBV7-9 and TRBJ1-4; TRBD1 aligns across 9 bases. In germline, CDR1 is SEHNR, CDR2 FQNEAQ (reference sequence). The CDR3 consists of 16 residues.

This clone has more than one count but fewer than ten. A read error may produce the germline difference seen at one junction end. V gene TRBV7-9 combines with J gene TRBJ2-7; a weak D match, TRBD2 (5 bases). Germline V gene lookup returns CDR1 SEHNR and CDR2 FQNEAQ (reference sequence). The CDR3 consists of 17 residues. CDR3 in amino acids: CSSSSPRVQADSYEQYF. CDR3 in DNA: TGTTCCAGCAGCTCACCGAGGGTCCAGGCGGACTCCTACGAGCAGTACTTC. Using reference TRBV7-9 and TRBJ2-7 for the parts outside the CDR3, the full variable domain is DTGVSQNPRHKITKRGQNVTFRCDPISEHNRLYWYRQTLGQGPEFLTYFQNEAQLEKSRLLSDRFSAERPKGSFSTLEIQRTEQGDSAMYLCSSSSPRVQADSYEQYFGPGTRLTVT.

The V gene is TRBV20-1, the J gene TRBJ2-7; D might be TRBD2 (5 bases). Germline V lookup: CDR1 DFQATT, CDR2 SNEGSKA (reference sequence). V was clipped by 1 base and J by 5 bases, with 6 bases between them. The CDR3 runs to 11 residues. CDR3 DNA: TGCAGTGCTAGAGTCGGGAACGAGCAGTACTTC. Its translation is CSARVGNEQYF.

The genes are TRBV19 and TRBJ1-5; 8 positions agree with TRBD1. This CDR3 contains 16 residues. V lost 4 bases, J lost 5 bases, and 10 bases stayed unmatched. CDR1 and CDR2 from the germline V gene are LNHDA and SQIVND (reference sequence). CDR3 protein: CASSTLRGQEDQPQHF. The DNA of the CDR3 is TGTGCCAGTAGTACCCTCCGGGGACAGGAGGATCAGCCCCAGCATTTT. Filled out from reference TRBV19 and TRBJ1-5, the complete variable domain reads DGGITQSPKYLFRKEGQNVTLSCEQNLNHDAMYWYRQDPGQGLRLIYYSQIVNDFQKGDIAEGYSVSREKKESFPLTVTSAQKNPTAFYLCASSTLRGQEDQPQHFGDGTRLSIL.

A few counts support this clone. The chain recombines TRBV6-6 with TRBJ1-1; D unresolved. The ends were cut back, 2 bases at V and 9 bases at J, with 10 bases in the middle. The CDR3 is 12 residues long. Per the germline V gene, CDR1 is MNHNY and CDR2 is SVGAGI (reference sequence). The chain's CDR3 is CASSYRPGKAFF. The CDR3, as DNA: TGTGCCAGCAGTTACCGGCCGGGTAAAGCTTTCTTT.

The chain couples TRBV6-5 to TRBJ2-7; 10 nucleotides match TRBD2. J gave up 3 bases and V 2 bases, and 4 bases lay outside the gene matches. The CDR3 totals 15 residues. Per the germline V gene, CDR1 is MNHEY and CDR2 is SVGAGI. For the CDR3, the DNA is TGTGCCAGCAGTTACATCAGCGGGGGGGACTACGAGCAGTACTTC. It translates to CASSYISGGDYEQYF.